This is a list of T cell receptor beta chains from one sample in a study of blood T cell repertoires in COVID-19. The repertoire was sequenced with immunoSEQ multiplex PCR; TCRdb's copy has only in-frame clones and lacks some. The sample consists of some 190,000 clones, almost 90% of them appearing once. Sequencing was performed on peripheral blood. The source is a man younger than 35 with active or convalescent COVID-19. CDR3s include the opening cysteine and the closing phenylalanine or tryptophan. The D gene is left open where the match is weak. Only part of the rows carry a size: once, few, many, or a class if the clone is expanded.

CDR3nt: TGCAGTGCTAGTGGGGGGCGGTCTAGTGAGCAGTACTTC; CDR3aa: CSASGGRSSEQYF; v_gene: TRBV20-1; len: 13; abundance: -; d_gene: -; j_gene: TRBJ2-7
CDR3nt: TGTGCCAGCAGCTTGATGACAGGACCTTCTGGAAACACCATATATTTT; CDR3aa: CASSLMTGPSGNTIYF; v_gene: TRBV7-9; len: 16; abundance: -; d_gene: -; j_gene: TRBJ1-3
CDR3nt: TGTGCCAGCAGTGAAAAGGGTAGAGGGTATGAAGCTTTCTTT; CDR3aa: CASSEKGRGYEAFF; v_gene: TRBV6-1; len: 14; abundance: -; d_gene: -; j_gene: TRBJ1-1
CDR3nt: TGTGCCAGAAGCCCAGGGTGGCCTGTTTGCAATGAGCAGTTCTTC; CDR3aa: CARSPGWPVCNEQFF; v_gene: TRBV5-3; len: 15; abundance: -; d_gene: -; j_gene: TRBJ2-1
CDR3nt: TGTGCCAGTAGTATGACAGAGAGAGGCTACACCTTC; CDR3aa: CASSMTERGYTF; v_gene: TRBV19; len: 12; abundance: -; d_gene: -; j_gene: TRBJ1-2
CDR3nt: TGTGCCAGCCGCCAAGGGGGTCAGGGGGCAGGTCAGCCCCAGCATTTT; CDR3aa: CASRQGGQGAGQPQHF; v_gene: TRBV19; len: 16; abundance: few; d_gene: TRBD1; j_gene: TRBJ1-5
CDR3nt: TGTGCCAGCAGTGACAGGAGCTCCTATAATTCACCCCTCCACTTT; CDR3aa: CASSDRSSYNSPLHF; v_gene: TRBV6-4; len: 15; abundance: once; d_gene: -; j_gene: TRBJ1-6
CDR3nt: TGTGCCAGCAGTTTACGGGCGGACTACGGCTACACCTTC; CDR3aa: CASSLRADYGYTF; v_gene: TRBV27; len: 13; abundance: -; d_gene: -; j_gene: TRBJ1-2
CDR3nt: TGTGCCAGCAGTGTAGCGGGAGGGACTTACAATGAGCAGTTCTTC; CDR3aa: CASSVAGGTYNEQFF; v_gene: TRBV28; len: 15; abundance: -; d_gene: TRBD2; j_gene: TRBJ2-1
CDR3nt: TGTGCCTGGAGTGTACCCAGGGCACACACCTATGGCTACACCTTC; CDR3aa: CAWSVPRAHTYGYTF; v_gene: TRBV30; len: 15; abundance: -; d_gene: -; j_gene: TRBJ1-2
CDR3nt: TGCGCCAGCAGCCAGAGGGACACTGAAGCTTTCTTT; CDR3aa: CASSQRDTEAFF; v_gene: TRBV5-1; len: 12; abundance: -; d_gene: -; j_gene: TRBJ1-1
CDR3nt: TGTGCCAGCTCACCGGGACAGGGGCAAGAGACCCAGTACTTC; CDR3aa: CASSPGQGQETQYF; v_gene: TRBV18; len: 14; abundance: -; d_gene: TRBD1; j_gene: TRBJ2-5
CDR3nt: TGTGCCTGGCAGGGAAGCAGATCGAACACTGAAGCTTTCTTT; CDR3aa: CAWQGSRSNTEAFF; v_gene: TRBV30; len: 14; abundance: -; d_gene: -; j_gene: TRBJ1-1
CDR3nt: TGTGCCAGCAGCGCCGGATTAGACACTCACTATGGCTACACCTTC; CDR3aa: CASSAGLDTHYGYTF; v_gene: TRBV9; len: 15; abundance: once; d_gene: -; j_gene: TRBJ1-2
CDR3nt: TGCGCCAGCAGCCAAGAAGTGGGAGGTGGACCCGAGCAGTACTTC; CDR3aa: CASSQEVGGGPEQYF; v_gene: TRBV4-1; len: 15; abundance: -; d_gene: -; j_gene: TRBJ2-7
CDR3nt: TGTGCCAGCACCCCGCGGGTAGCGAGCTACAATGAGCAGTTCTTC; CDR3aa: CASTPRVASYNEQFF; v_gene: TRBV11-2; len: 15; abundance: -; d_gene: -; j_gene: TRBJ2-1
CDR3nt: TGTGCCAGTAGTAATCAGGGAATCACTGAAGCTTTCTTT; CDR3aa: CASSNQGITEAFF; v_gene: TRBV19; len: 13; abundance: -; d_gene: -; j_gene: TRBJ1-1
CDR3nt: TGTGCCAGCAGCTTGGGCGGGAGGGCCAATGAGCAGTTCTTC; CDR3aa: CASSLGGRANEQFF; v_gene: TRBV5-4; len: 14; abundance: -; d_gene: TRBD2; j_gene: TRBJ2-1
CDR3nt: TGTGCCAGCACCGAACTAGCGGGACCCTACGAGCAGTACTTC; CDR3aa: CASTELAGPYEQYF; v_gene: TRBV28; len: 14; abundance: -; d_gene: TRBD2; j_gene: TRBJ2-7
CDR3nt: TGTGCCAGCAGCACAGCCTGGGGGACAGGGGATGGCTACACCTTC; CDR3aa: CASSTAWGTGDGYTF; v_gene: TRBV7-9; len: 15; abundance: -; d_gene: TRBD1; j_gene: TRBJ1-2
CDR3nt: TGTGCCAGCAGTGACCGGGGGGCACAAGAGACCCAGTACTTC; CDR3aa: CASSDRGAQETQYF; v_gene: TRBV25-1; len: 14; abundance: -; d_gene: -; j_gene: TRBJ2-5
CDR3nt: TGTGCCAGCTCACCACCGGTACGGAATGAGCAGTTCTTC; CDR3aa: CASSPPVRNEQFF; v_gene: TRBV18; len: 13; abundance: -; d_gene: -; j_gene: TRBJ2-1
CDR3nt: TGTGCCACCAGTGACCCTACAGGGCCTAATGAAAAACTGTTTTTT; CDR3aa: CATSDPTGPNEKLFF; v_gene: TRBV24-1; len: 15; abundance: -; d_gene: -; j_gene: TRBJ1-4
CDR3nt: TGTGCCAGCAGCGGGAGGACAGGGAAAGAGACCCAGTACTTC; CDR3aa: CASSGRTGKETQYF; v_gene: TRBV5-8; len: 14; abundance: -; d_gene: TRBD1; j_gene: TRBJ2-5
CDR3nt: TGTGCCTGTGTGGGAGCGACAGATACGCAGTATTTT; CDR3aa: CACVGATDTQYF; v_gene: TRBV30; len: 12; abundance: -; d_gene: -; j_gene: TRBJ2-3
CDR3nt: TGTGCCAGCAGTTACCGGACTAGCGGGAGGGCCGGGGAGCTGTTTTTT; CDR3aa: CASSYRTSGRAGELFF; v_gene: TRBV6-5; len: 16; abundance: -; d_gene: TRBD2; j_gene: TRBJ2-2
CDR3nt: TGCGCCAGCAGCTTGGGGACAGAAACAGATACGCAGTATTTT; CDR3aa: CASSLGTETDTQYF; v_gene: TRBV5-1; len: 14; abundance: -; d_gene: -; j_gene: TRBJ2-3
CDR3nt: TGTGCCAGCTCCTCCCGGGGGAGCAGTTCACCCCTCCACTTT; CDR3aa: CASSSRGSSSPLHF; v_gene: TRBV18; len: 14; abundance: once; d_gene: -; j_gene: TRBJ1-6
CDR3nt: TGTGCCAGCAGTCCGGACAGGAGAAATCAGCCCCAGCATTTT; CDR3aa: CASSPDRRNQPQHF; v_gene: TRBV27; len: 14; abundance: once; d_gene: TRBD1; j_gene: TRBJ1-5
CDR3nt: TGTGCCACCAGTGATTTCCCCGGGGTAGCGGGAGTAGAGACCCAGTACTTC; CDR3aa: CATSDFPGVAGVETQYF; v_gene: TRBV24-1; len: 17; abundance: few; d_gene: TRBD2; j_gene: TRBJ2-5
CDR3nt: TGTGCCAGCAGTTCCGGGACAGGGCATGGCTACACCTTC; CDR3aa: CASSSGTGHGYTF; v_gene: TRBV6-5; len: 13; abundance: -; d_gene: TRBD1; j_gene: TRBJ1-2
CDR3nt: TGTGCCTGGAGTTTACAGGGTAACACTGAAGCTTTCTTT; CDR3aa: CAWSLQGNTEAFF; v_gene: TRBV30; len: 13; abundance: -; d_gene: -; j_gene: TRBJ1-1
CDR3nt: TGTGCCAGCAGCACCTCCCCCCGGGGTGGCACTGAAGCTTTCTTT; CDR3aa: CASSTSPRGGTEAFF; v_gene: TRBV11-2; len: 15; abundance: once; d_gene: -; j_gene: TRBJ1-1
CDR3nt: TGCGCCAGCACAGGCAACACTGAAGCTTTCTTT; CDR3aa: CASTGNTEAFF; v_gene: TRBV10-2; len: 11; abundance: -; d_gene: -; j_gene: TRBJ1-1
CDR3nt: TGTGCCTGGAGCTGGGGAGTAGATGAGCAGTTCTTC; CDR3aa: CAWSWGVDEQFF; v_gene: TRBV30; len: 12; abundance: few; d_gene: -; j_gene: TRBJ2-1
CDR3nt: TGTGCCAGCAGGTCCGTAACTGAAGCTTTCTTT; CDR3aa: CASRSVTEAFF; v_gene: TRBV6-5; len: 11; abundance: once; d_gene: -; j_gene: TRBJ1-1
CDR3nt: TGTGCCAGCAGTTTCCGCGGACTAGTCCCCGGGGAGCTGTTTTTT; CDR3aa: CASSFRGLVPGELFF; v_gene: TRBV27; len: 15; abundance: -; d_gene: TRBD2; j_gene: TRBJ2-2
CDR3nt: TGTGCCAGCAGCCCCTGGGCCTCGACCCTCCACTTT; CDR3aa: CASSPWASTLHF; v_gene: TRBV6-2/TRBV6-3; len: 12; abundance: -; d_gene: -; j_gene: TRBJ1-6
CDR3nt: TGTGCCAGCAGCGGACAGGGTGGGGAAAAACTGTTTTTT; CDR3aa: CASSGQGGEKLFF; v_gene: TRBV6-5; len: 13; abundance: -; d_gene: TRBD1; j_gene: TRBJ1-4
CDR3nt: TGCAGCGTGAGCGGGGGACTGACCTCCTACAATGAGCAGTTCTTC; CDR3aa: CSVSGGLTSYNEQFF; v_gene: TRBV29-1; len: 15; abundance: -; d_gene: TRBD2; j_gene: TRBJ2-1
CDR3nt: TGTGCCAGCAGTTCCAGGATGAATTCACCCCTCCACTTT; CDR3aa: CASSSRMNSPLHF; v_gene: TRBV12-3/TRBV12-4; len: 13; abundance: -; d_gene: -; j_gene: TRBJ1-6
CDR3nt: TGTGCCTGGAGTGTGCGAGGGGGCCGCTCACCCCTCCACTTT; CDR3aa: CAWSVRGGRSPLHF; v_gene: TRBV30; len: 14; abundance: -; d_gene: TRBD1; j_gene: TRBJ1-6
CDR3nt: TGTGCCAGCAGCTACCTAGCGGGAGGGTCCGGGGAGCTGTTTTTT; CDR3aa: CASSYLAGGSGELFF; v_gene: TRBV11-2; len: 15; abundance: -; d_gene: TRBD2; j_gene: TRBJ2-2
CDR3nt: TGCAGCGTTGACCCCGGGACAGATGGCTACACCTTC; CDR3aa: CSVDPGTDGYTF; v_gene: TRBV29-1; len: 12; abundance: -; d_gene: TRBD1; j_gene: TRBJ1-2
CDR3nt: TGTGCCAGCAGCGTACAGGATAGGTCCTACAATGAGCAGTTCTTC; CDR3aa: CASSVQDRSYNEQFF; v_gene: TRBV7-2; len: 15; abundance: -; d_gene: -; j_gene: TRBJ2-1
CDR3nt: TGCGCCAGCAGCCAACGGCTAGGGTCAGGGGGTGGCTACACCTTC; CDR3aa: CASSQRLGSGGGYTF; v_gene: TRBV4-1; len: 15; abundance: -; d_gene: TRBD1; j_gene: TRBJ1-2
CDR3nt: TGTGCCAGCAGCTTAACAGTAATGAACACTGAAGCTTTCTTT; CDR3aa: CASSLTVMNTEAFF; v_gene: TRBV11-2; len: 14; abundance: -; d_gene: -; j_gene: TRBJ1-1
CDR3nt: TGTGCCAGCAGTCCCCGGACAGGGGGCGCGAACACCGGGGAGCTGTTTTTT; CDR3aa: CASSPRTGGANTGELFF; v_gene: TRBV27; len: 17; abundance: -; d_gene: TRBD1; j_gene: TRBJ2-2
CDR3nt: TGCGCCAGCAGCTTGCGGGCGACTAGCCAAGAGACCCAGTACTTC; CDR3aa: CASSLRATSQETQYF; v_gene: TRBV5-1; len: 15; abundance: -; d_gene: -; j_gene: TRBJ2-5
CDR3nt: TGTGCCAGCAGCCATAGGTGGGAGGGGGAGTCCTACGAGCAGTACTTC; CDR3aa: CASSHRWEGESYEQYF; v_gene: TRBV7-9; len: 16; abundance: -; d_gene: -; j_gene: TRBJ2-7
CDR3nt: TGCGCCAGCAGCTTGGGAGGAGGAGAGCAGCCCCAGCATTTT; CDR3aa: CASSLGGGEQPQHF; v_gene: TRBV5-1; len: 14; abundance: few; d_gene: -; j_gene: TRBJ1-5
CDR3nt: TGTGCCAGCAGCCAAAAAGGGGGCGATGGCTACACCTTC; CDR3aa: CASSQKGGDGYTF; v_gene: TRBV3-1/TRBV3-2; len: 13; abundance: -; d_gene: TRBD1; j_gene: TRBJ1-2
CDR3nt: TGTGCCAGAACCGTAAAACCGGGACACCCGAATCAGCCCCAGCATTTT; CDR3aa: CARTVKPGHPNQPQHF; v_gene: TRBV28; len: 16; abundance: few; d_gene: -; j_gene: TRBJ1-5
CDR3nt: TGCAGCGTTGAAGTTCTAACTAGAGACATTCAGTACTTC; CDR3aa: CSVEVLTRDIQYF; v_gene: TRBV29-1; len: 13; abundance: -; d_gene: -; j_gene: TRBJ2-4
CDR3nt: TGTGCCAGCTCACCATTTCCTAGCGGGAGTACCGGGGAGCTGTTTTTT; CDR3aa: CASSPFPSGSTGELFF; v_gene: TRBV18; len: 16; abundance: -; d_gene: TRBD2; j_gene: TRBJ2-2
CDR3nt: TGTGCCAGCAGCCCAGACAGGGGGCATTGGGAGACCCAGTACTTC; CDR3aa: CASSPDRGHWETQYF; v_gene: TRBV9; len: 15; abundance: -; d_gene: TRBD1; j_gene: TRBJ2-5
CDR3nt: TGTGCCAGCAGCGGAAGAATCCGGGACAGCTATTTTGGGCTTACTGAAGCTTTCTTT; CDR3aa: CASSGRIRDSYFGLTEAFF; v_gene: TRBV3-1/TRBV3-2; len: 19; abundance: -; d_gene: TRBD1; j_gene: TRBJ1-1
CDR3nt: TGCGCCAGCAGCCAAGGACTAGCGGAAAGCACAGATACGCAGTATTTT; CDR3aa: CASSQGLAESTDTQYF; v_gene: TRBV4-1; len: 16; abundance: -; d_gene: TRBD2; j_gene: TRBJ2-3
CDR3nt: TGTGCCAGCTCACCACCGTTACCTGGACAGGGGGGACACGAGCAGTACTTC; CDR3aa: CASSPPLPGQGGHEQYF; v_gene: TRBV18; len: 17; abundance: once; d_gene: TRBD1; j_gene: TRBJ2-7